What follows describes a single T cell receptor beta chain. Its matching antigen is unknown. The entry originates in a study of T cell responses to AZD1222 COVID-19 vaccine. General study results and limits: Reportedly, nearly half the spike-specific TCRs target unmutated variant regions.

The CDR3 contains 14 residues. Germline assignment: CDR1 MDHEN and CDR2 SYDVKM. Trimming took 5 bases from V and 2 from J, leaving 12 bases between them. Clones were read by immunoSEQ multiplex PCR, and TCRdb kept only the in-frame ones, dropping some. This table has about 120,000 clones, roughly 90% appearing once. This sample comprised peripheral blood, obtained on day 0 of AZD1222 vaccination. The J gene is TRBJ1-1, the V gene TRBV28, with D unresolved. This TCR derives from an adult in good health. The CDR3 bases are TGTGCCAGCAGTCCCGCAGATTCTAACACTGAAGCTTTCTTT. Residues: CASSPADSNTEAFF. Together with reference TRBV28 and TRBJ1-1, the CDR3 gives the full variable domain: DVKVTQSSRYLVKRTGEKVFLECVQDMDHENMFWYRQDPGLGLRLIYFSYDVKMKEKGDIPEGYSVSREKKERFSLILESASTNQTSMYLCASSPADSNTEAFFGQGTRLTVV.